This TCR beta chain was identified in a study of cytomegalovirus exposure and HLA in healthy donors. Study-wide results and limits: There were reportedly fewer N-insertions in an Asian-associated ancestry cluster than the approximately 630-donor mean, in a later analysis.

The study ran its PCR with 60 Vbeta and 13 Jbeta primers. Produced via immunoSEQ multiplex PCR; TCRdb's table is partial and in-frame only. The repertoire has under 150,000 clones, roughly 69% of them found once; the top ten carry approximately 2.9%. This clone was seen only once. Its antigen is undetermined. The CDR3 is 14 residues long. Between the trimmed V and J ends, which lost 2 bases and 0 bases, there was a span of 5 bases. Germline V gives CDR1 SGHVS, CDR2 FQNEAQ. This chain links TRBV7-8 with TRBJ1-3; D remains unclear. Sequences were obtained from PBMCs. This sequence was found in a human donor in good health. CDR3 residues: CASSLSLSGNTIYF. DNA for the CDR3: TGTGCCAGCAGCTTATCCCTCTCTGGAAACACCATATATTTT.